The T cell receptor (beta chain) described here comes from a study of blood T cell repertoires in COVID-19. CDR3 length: 16 residues. Germline trimming cut 0 bases from V and 9 bases from J; bases unmatched to any gene: 8. The germline CDR1 and CDR2 sequences are SGDLS and YYNGEE. The assay was immunoSEQ multiplex PCR, and TCRdb's table has in-frame clones only and misses some. The sample lists 80,000 to 100,000 clones, around nine tenths seen once, with about 5% in the top ten. The chain joins TRBV9 to TRBJ2-1, with 11 bases identical to TRBD2. This TCR was sampled from a man in his 70s with acute or convalescent COVID-19. Sequenced sample: peripheral blood. This CDR3 is CASSVAIAGGPIEQFF. CDR3 coding DNA: TGTGCCAGCAGCGTAGCAATAGCGGGGGGGCCGATTGAGCAGTTCTTC.